The clone carrying this TCR beta chain was detected a few times. The target antigen is unknown. V lost 1 base, J lost 9 bases, and 8 bases stayed unmatched. The CDR3 consists of 16 residues. CDR1 and CDR2 (germline): SGHTA, FQGNSA. The sample originates from a study of blood T cells in healthy people across ages. The study, taken as a whole, reports: Without sorted subsets, naive and antigen-experienced compartments could not be conclusively compared.

A second about 7 to 12 cycle PCR used barcoded and J-beta primers. One entry per CDR3 protein, called by TCRdb with MiXCR from the 5' RACE reads. Among 550,000 to 700,000 distinct CDR3 sequences listed, roughly 29% were seen once. The TCR comes from a woman in her 70s in good health. Sequencing was performed on blood. The rearrangement uses TRBV7-2 and TRBJ2-3; 12 bases are a match to TRBD2. This CDR3 is CASSLDPSGGAGTQYF. The CDR3, as DNA: TGTGCCAGCAGCTTAGACCCTAGCGGGGGGGCCGGGACGCAGTATTTT.